The next 18 T cell receptor beta chains were all read from a single sample in a study of blood T cell repertoires in COVID-19. Only in-frame clones appear in the TCRdb table, and some are missing; sequencing was by immunoSEQ multiplex PCR. The sample holds some 200,000 clones; approximately 84% are singletons and the top ten take approximately 6.1%. The sample was peripheral blood. The receptors were sampled from a man older than 75 with acute or convalescent COVID-19.

This rearrangement joins TRBV27 to TRBJ1-1; 11 nucleotides align to TRBD1. The length of the CDR3 is 16 residues. V lost 5 bases and J lost 4; bases outside the gene matches: 9. The V gene's germline CDR1 is MNHEY and CDR2 SMNVEV (reference sequence). This CDR3 reads CASSPRTGGSATEAFF. In DNA, the CDR3 is TGTGCCAGCAGTCCCCGGACAGGGGGCTCGGCCACTGAAGCTTTCTTT.

The chain couples TRBV7-8 to TRBJ2-7; possible D gene TRBD1, 5 bases. V was pared by 5 bases and J by 4 bases, with 15 bases between. The CDR3 runs 14 residues. Germline V CDR1 and CDR2: SGHVS, FQNEAQ. The CDR3 is CASSLGARSYEQYV. In nucleotides, the CDR3 is TGTGCCAGCAGCCTAGGGGCCAGGTCGTACGAGCAGTACGTC.

This clone was counted only a few times. V usage is TRBV7-2 and J usage is TRBJ2-2; tentative D call: TRBD2 (5 bases). This CDR3 region has 14 residues. V lost 2 bases and J lost 6, with 10 bases in between. Germline CDR1 reads SGHTA; CDR2 reads FQGNSA. This CDR3 is CASSLHGVAGELFF. The CDR3 nucleotides read TGTGCCAGCAGCTTACACGGGGTGGCCGGGGAGCTGTTTTTT.

The V and J genes are TRBV21-1 and TRBJ2-5; whether TRBD2, the table's D call, matches the DNA was not checked. TRBV21-1 is tagged as a pseudogene. The CDR3 runs 17 residues. This CDR3 reads CASSKVRVAGEVETQYF. The CDR3 DNA sequence: TGTGCCAGCAGCAAAGTGCGGGTAGCGGGAGAAGTGGAGACCCAGTACTTC.

V is TRBV7-2 and J is TRBJ2-3; maybe TRBD2 (7 bases). The CDR3 spans 16 residues. The germline V and J ends were trimmed by 5 bases and 3 bases, with 18 bases remaining between them. Per germline, CDR1 SGHTA and CDR2 FQGNSA. The CDR3 DNA sequence: TGTGCCAGCAGCAAACAGGGCGGGAGTATTACAGATACGCAGTATTTT. Protein product: CASSKQGGSITDTQYF.

In this sample, this clone turned up a few times. This rearrangement joins TRBV7-9 to TRBJ1-1; 9 nucleotides align to TRBD1. The junction had 2 bases not matched to a gene; V was cut back by 4 bases and J by 8 bases. From germline, CDR1 is SEHNR and CDR2 FQNEAQ (reference sequence). The CDR3 loop spans 12 amino acids. The CDR3 DNA follows: TGTGCCAGCAGCTGGGGGACAGGGGAAGCTTTCTTT. Translating gives CASSWGTGEAFF.

As to this clone: Other DNA sequences in the sample encode the same CDR3. The chain combines TRBV19 with TRBJ1-6, with TRBD1 matching over 7 bases. Trimming took 8 bases from V and 6 from J; bases not matched to a gene: 7. Germline V gives CDR1 LNHDA, CDR2 SQIVND (reference sequence). CDR3 length: 14 amino acids. CDR3 DNA: TGTGCCAGTTCCCCGACAGGGAGTAATTCACCCCTCCACTTT. It encodes CASSPTGSNSPLHF.

This sequence joins TRBV3-1 (or the pseudogene TRBV3-2) and TRBJ2-1; 7 bases are a match to TRBD1. The germline V gene encodes CDR1 LGHDT and CDR2 YNNKEL (reference sequence). V lost 5 bases, J lost 6 bases, and 4 bases stayed unmatched. The CDR3 is made up of 13 amino acids. CDR3 in DNA: TGTGCCAGCAGCGACAGGGCACCCAATGAGCAGTTCTTC. It specifies CASSDRAPNEQFF.

The V call is TRBV6-2 or TRBV6-3, the J call TRBJ1-1; 9 nucleotides agree with TRBD1. The germline CDR1 and CDR2 sequences are MNHEY and SVGEGT. There are 14 residues in the CDR3. V lost 2 bases to trimming and J lost 6 bases; unmatched junction nucleotides: 4. CDR3 in DNA: TGTGCCAGCAGTTACGGACAGGGGATATCTGAAGCTTTCTTT. Translating it yields CASSYGQGISEAFF.

The genes are TRBV24-1 and TRBJ2-2, with TRBD1 identical over 8 bases. CDR3 length equals 15 residues. V lost 10 bases and J lost 5; bases outside the gene matches: 11. Germline CDR1 KGHDR, CDR2 SFDVKD. CDR3 sequence: CATEGGQGGTGELFF. CDR3 nucleotide sequence: TGTGCCACAGAAGGCGGACAGGGAGGTACCGGGGAGCTGTTTTTT.

The gene calls are TRBV7-2 and TRBJ2-1, with D maybe TRBD1 (6 bases). Germline CDR1 SGHTA, CDR2 FQGNSA. V dropped 5 bases and J dropped 2 bases, with 13 bases sitting between them. The CDR3 length is 15 residues. The CDR3: CASSASGAAYNEQFF. CDR3 coding DNA: TGTGCCAGCAGCGCCTCAGGGGCCGCCTACAATGAGCAGTTCTTC.

The chain is built from TRBV6-2 or TRBV6-3 and TRBJ2-7; 8 bases line up with TRBD1. The V gene's germline CDR1 is MNHEY and CDR2 SVGEGT. The CDR3 has 14 amino acids. The J segment lost 4 bases and the V segment lost 2 bases, leaving 4 bases of the junction unmatched. CDR3 in DNA: TGTGCCAGCAGTTACCCCGGGACAGGATACGAGCAGTACGTC. Its translation is CASSYPGTGYEQYV.

The count of this clone is one. This chain connects TRBV3-1 (or the pseudogene TRBV3-2) to TRBJ2-1; TRBD2 agrees at 9 bases. The J segment lost 4 bases and the V segment lost 7 bases, leaving 11 bases of the junction unmatched. CDR1 LGHDT and CDR2 YNNKEL come from the germline V gene (reference sequence). CDR3 length: 16 residues. The CDR3 spells CASNPAAGGGYNEQFF. CDR3 DNA: TGTGCCAGCAACCCCGCGGCGGGAGGGGGATACAATGAGCAGTTCTTC.

The rearrangement uses TRBV19 and TRBJ2-5, with a possible D match to TRBD2 (6 bases). The germline CDR1 and CDR2 sequences are LNHDA and SQIVND (reference sequence). The CDR3 consists of 16 residues. V was trimmed by 6 bases and J by 2 bases, leaving 19 bases between them. CDR3 nucleotides: TGTGCCAGTAGGTCGCGGGGCTCAGGAAGTCAAGAGACCCAGTACTTC. Translating it yields CASRSRGSGSQETQYF.

This clone was seen a single time. V gene TRBV11-2 combines with J gene TRBJ1-3, with D possibly matching TRBD1 (5 bases). This CDR3 contains 13 residues. The V gene's germline CDR1 is SGHAT and CDR2 FQNNGV. Trimming removed 5 bases at V and 4 bases at J, with 9 bases between. The CDR3 is CASSAGPGNTIYF. The DNA for the CDR3 is TGTGCCAGCAGCGCGGGACCCGGAAACACCATATATTTT.

This clone showed up just a few times. V gene TRBV27 combines with J gene TRBJ2-1, with D perhaps matching TRBD2 (6 bases). Germline-derived CDR1 and CDR2 are MNHEY and SMNVEV (reference sequence). Trimming shortened V by 7 bases and J by 0 bases, and 10 bases separated the two germline ends. The CDR3 consists of 14 residues. The CDR3 spells CASTRGYSYNEQFF. The CDR3 nucleotides read TGTGCCAGCACACGGGGGTACTCCTACAATGAGCAGTTCTTC.

The chain joins TRBV18 to TRBJ1-4, with a possible D match to TRBD1 (5 bases). V lost 0 bases and J lost 8, with 10 bases in between. The CDR3 is 14 amino acids. Germline V gene lookup returns CDR1 KGHSH and CDR2 LQKENI. The CDR3 spells CASSPPSGREKLFF. CDR3 DNA: TGTGCCAGCTCACCACCTTCAGGGCGAGAAAAACTGTTTTTT.

This clone has only a few counts. This chain joins TRBV6-1 and TRBJ2-3, with 11 bases matching TRBD2. Looked up from germline, CDR1 is MNHNS and CDR2 is SASEGT. This CDR3 has 15 residues. V shed 2 bases, J shed 4 bases, and the junction held 2 bases outside the gene matches. CDR3 coding DNA: TGTGCCAGCAGTGAAACACTAGCGGGAGCAGATACGCAGTATTTT. Its translation is CASSETLAGADTQYF.